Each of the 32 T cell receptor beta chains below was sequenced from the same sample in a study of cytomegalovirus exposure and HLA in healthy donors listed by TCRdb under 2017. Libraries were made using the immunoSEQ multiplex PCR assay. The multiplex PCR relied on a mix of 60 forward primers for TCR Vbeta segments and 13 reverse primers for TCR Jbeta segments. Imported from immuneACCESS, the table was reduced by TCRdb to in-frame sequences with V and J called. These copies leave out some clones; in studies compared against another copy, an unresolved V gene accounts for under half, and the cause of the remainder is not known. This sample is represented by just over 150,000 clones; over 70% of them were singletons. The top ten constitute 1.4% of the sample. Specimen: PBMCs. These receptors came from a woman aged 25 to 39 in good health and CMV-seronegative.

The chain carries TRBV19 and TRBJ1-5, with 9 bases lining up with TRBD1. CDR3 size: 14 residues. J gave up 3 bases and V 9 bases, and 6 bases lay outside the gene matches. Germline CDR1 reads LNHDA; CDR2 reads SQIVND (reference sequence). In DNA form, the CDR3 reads TGTGCCAGCTGGGACAGGGTCAACAATCAGCCCCAGCATTTT. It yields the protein CASWDRVNNQPQHF.

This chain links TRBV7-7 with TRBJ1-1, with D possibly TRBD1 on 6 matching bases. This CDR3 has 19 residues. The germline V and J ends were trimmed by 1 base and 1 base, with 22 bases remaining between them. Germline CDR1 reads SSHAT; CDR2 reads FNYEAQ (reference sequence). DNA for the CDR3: TGTGCCAGCAGCTTAGACGGAGAGAGTAAGGACAGACAGAACACTGAAGCTTTCTTT. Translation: CASSLDGESKDRQNTEAFF.

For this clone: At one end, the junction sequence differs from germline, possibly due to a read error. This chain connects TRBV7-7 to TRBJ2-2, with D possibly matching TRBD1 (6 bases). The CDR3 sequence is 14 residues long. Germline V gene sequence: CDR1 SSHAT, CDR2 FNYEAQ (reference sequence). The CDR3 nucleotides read TGTGCTAGCAGCGCGACAGGGAACACCGGGGAGCTGTTTTTT. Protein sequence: CASSATGNTGELFF.

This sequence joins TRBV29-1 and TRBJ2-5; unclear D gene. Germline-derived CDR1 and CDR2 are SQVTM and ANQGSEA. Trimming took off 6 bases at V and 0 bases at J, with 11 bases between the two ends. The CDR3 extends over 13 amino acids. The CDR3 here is CSVVTPYQETQYF. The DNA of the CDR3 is TGCAGCGTAGTGACACCGTACCAAGAGACCCAGTACTTC.

This CDR3 reads CASSSTVNTEAFF. CDR3 sequence (DNA): TGTGCCAGCAGCTCGACAGTTAACACTGAAGCTTTCTTT. This rearrangement joins TRBV6-5 to TRBJ1-1; D is perhaps TRBD1 (5 bases). Germline assignment: CDR1 MNHEY and CDR2 SVGAGI. V shed 6 bases and J shed 2 bases, with 10 bases lying between them. The CDR3 is made up of 13 amino acids.

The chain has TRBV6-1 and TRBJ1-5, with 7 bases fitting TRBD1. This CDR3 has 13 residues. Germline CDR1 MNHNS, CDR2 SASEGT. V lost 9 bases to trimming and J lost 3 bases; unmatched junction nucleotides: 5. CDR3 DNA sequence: TGTGCCAGTAGGACAGGAATCAATCAGCCCCAGCATTTT. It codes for CASRTGINQPQHF.

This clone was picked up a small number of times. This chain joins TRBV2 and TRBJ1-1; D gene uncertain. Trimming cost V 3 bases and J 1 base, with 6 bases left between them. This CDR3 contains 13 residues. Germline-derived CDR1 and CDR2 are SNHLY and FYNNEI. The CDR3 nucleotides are TGTGCCAGCAGTGACGAGAGGAACACTGAAGCTTTCTTT. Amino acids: CASSDERNTEAFF.

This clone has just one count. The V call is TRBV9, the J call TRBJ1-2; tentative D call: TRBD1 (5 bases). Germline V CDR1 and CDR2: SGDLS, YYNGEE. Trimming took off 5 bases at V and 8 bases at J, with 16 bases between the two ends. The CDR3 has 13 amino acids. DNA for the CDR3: TGTGCCAGCAGGGCCGGTCAGGGAAGCGGCTACACCTTC. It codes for CASRAGQGSGYTF.

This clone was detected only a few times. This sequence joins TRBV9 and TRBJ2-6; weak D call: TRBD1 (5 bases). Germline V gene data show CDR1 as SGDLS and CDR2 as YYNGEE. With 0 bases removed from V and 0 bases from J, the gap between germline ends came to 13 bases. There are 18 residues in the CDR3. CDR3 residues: CASSVVAGQVSGANVLTF. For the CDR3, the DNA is TGTGCCAGCAGCGTAGTGGCAGGGCAGGTCTCTGGGGCCAACGTCCTGACTTTC.

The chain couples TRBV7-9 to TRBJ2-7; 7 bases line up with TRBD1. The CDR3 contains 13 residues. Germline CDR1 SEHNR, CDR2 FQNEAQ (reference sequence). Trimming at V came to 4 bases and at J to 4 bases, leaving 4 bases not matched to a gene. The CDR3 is CASSWGQIYEQYF. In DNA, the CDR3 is TGTGCCAGCAGCTGGGGACAGATTTACGAGCAGTACTTC.

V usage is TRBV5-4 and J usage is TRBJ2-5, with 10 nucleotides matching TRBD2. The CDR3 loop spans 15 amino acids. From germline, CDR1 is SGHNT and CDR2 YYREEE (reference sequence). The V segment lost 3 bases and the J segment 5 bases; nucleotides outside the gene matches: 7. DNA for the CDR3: TGTGCCAGCAGCTCTCCAGCGGGGGGGCCGGAGACCCAGTACTTC. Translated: CASSSPAGGPETQYF.

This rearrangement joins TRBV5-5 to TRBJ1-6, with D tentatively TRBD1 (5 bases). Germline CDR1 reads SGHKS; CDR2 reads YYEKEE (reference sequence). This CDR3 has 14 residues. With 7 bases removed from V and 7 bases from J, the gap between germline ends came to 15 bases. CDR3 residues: CASHWAGENSPLHF. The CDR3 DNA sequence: TGTGCCAGCCACTGGGCGGGGGAGAATTCACCCCTCCACTTT.

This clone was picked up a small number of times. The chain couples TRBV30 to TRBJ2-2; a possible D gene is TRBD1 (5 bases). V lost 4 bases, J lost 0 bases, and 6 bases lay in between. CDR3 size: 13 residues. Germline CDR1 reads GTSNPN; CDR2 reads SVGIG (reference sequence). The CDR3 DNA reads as TGTGCCTGGACAGGGTCGAACACCGGGGAGCTGTTTTTT. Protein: CAWTGSNTGELFF.

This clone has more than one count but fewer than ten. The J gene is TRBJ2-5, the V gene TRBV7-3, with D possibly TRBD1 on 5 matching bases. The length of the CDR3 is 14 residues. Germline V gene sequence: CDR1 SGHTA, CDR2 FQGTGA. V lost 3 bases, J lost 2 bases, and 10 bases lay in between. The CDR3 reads CASSFGSGQETQYF. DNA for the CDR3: TGTGCCAGCAGCTTCGGCTCAGGGCAAGAGACCCAGTACTTC.

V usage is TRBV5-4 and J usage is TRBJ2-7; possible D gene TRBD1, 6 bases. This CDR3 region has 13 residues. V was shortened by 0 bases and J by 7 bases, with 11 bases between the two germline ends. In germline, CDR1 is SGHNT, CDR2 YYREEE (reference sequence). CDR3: CASSLEGTREQYF. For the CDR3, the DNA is TGTGCCAGCAGCTTGGAGGGGACACGGGAGCAGTACTTC.

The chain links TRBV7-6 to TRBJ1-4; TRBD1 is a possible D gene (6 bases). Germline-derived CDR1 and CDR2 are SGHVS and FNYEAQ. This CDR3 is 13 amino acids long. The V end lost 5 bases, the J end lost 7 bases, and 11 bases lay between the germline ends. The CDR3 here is CASSARGGEKLFF. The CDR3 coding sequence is TGTGCCAGCAGCGCGCGAGGGGGTGAAAAACTGTTTTTT.

In DNA form, the CDR3 reads TGTGCCAGCAGCCGGATGAGACGGGGAGTGGAAACGCAGTATTTT. This sequence encodes CASSRMRRGVETQYF. The chain links TRBV7-9 to TRBJ2-3; maybe TRBD2 (5 bases). Germline values: CDR1 SEHNR, CDR2 FQNEAQ (reference sequence). V lost 5 bases, J lost 9 bases, and 21 bases lay in between. This CDR3 is 15 amino acids long.

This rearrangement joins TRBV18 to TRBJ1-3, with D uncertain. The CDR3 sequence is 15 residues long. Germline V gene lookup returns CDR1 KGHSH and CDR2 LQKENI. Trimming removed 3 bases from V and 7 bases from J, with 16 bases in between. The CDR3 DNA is TGTGCCAGCTCACCTCCGGGAAACCCTGCGAACACCATATATTTT. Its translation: CASSPPGNPANTIYF.

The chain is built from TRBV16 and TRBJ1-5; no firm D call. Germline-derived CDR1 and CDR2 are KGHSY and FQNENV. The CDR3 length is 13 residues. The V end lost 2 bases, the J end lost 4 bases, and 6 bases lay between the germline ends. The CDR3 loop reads CASSQVGNQPQHF. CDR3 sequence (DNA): TGTGCCAGCAGCCAAGTCGGGAATCAGCCCCAGCATTTT.

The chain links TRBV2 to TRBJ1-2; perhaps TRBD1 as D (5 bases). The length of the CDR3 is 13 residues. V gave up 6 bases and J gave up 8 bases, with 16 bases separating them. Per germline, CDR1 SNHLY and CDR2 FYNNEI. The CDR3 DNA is TGTGCCAGCAGACCTAGACAGACAGAGGGCTACACCTTC. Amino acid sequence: CASRPRQTEGYTF.

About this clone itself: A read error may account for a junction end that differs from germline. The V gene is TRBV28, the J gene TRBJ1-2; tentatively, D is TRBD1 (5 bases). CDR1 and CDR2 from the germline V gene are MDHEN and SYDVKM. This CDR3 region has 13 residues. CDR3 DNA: TGTGCCAGCAGGGGGGGACTGGGCTATCGCTACACCTTC. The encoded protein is CASRGGLGYRYTF.

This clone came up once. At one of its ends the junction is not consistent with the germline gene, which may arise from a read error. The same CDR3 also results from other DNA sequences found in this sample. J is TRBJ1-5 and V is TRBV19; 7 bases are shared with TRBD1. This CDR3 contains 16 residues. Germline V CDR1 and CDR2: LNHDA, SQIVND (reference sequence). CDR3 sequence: CASNGGQTKSNQPQHF. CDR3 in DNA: TGTGCCAGTAATGGGGGACAGACGAAGAGCAATCAGCCTCAGCATTTT.

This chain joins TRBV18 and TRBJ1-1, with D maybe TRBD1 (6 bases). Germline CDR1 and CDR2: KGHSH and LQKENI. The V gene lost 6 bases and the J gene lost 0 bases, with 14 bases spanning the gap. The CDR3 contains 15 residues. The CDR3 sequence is CASSPGGPMNTEAFF. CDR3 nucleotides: TGTGCCAGCTCTCCCGGGGGGCCCATGAACACTGAAGCTTTCTTT. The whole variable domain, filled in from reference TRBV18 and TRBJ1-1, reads NAGVMQNPRHLVRRRGQEARLRCSPMKGHSHVYWYRQLPEEGLKFMVYLQKENIIDESGMPKERFSAEFPKEGPSILRIQQVVRGDSAAYFCASSPGGPMNTEAFFGQGTRLTVV.

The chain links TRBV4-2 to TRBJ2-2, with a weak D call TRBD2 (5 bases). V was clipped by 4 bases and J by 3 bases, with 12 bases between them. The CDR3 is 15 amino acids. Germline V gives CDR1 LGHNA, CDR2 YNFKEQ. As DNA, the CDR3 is TGTGCCAGCAGCCCAGCGGAACTGTACACCGGGGAGCTGTTTTTT. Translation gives CASSPAELYTGELFF.

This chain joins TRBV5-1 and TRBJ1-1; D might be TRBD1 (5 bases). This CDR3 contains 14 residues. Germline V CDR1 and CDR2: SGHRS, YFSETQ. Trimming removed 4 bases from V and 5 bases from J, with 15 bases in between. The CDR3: CASSPKQGGTEAFF. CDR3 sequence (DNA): TGCGCCAGCAGCCCGAAGCAGGGAGGGACTGAAGCTTTCTTT.

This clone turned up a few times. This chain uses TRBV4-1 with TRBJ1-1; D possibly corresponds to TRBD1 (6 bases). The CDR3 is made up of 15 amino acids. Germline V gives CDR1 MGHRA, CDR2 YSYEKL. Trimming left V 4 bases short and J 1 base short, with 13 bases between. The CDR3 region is CASSPPGHKNTEAFF. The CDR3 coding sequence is TGCGCCAGCAGCCCGCCGGGACACAAGAACACTGAAGCTTTCTTT.

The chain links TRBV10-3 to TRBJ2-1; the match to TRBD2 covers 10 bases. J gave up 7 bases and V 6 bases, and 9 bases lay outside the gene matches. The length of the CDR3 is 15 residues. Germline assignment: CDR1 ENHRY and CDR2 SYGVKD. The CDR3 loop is CAISNLAGATNEQFF. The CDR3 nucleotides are TGTGCCATCAGCAATCTAGCGGGGGCGACTAATGAGCAGTTCTTC.

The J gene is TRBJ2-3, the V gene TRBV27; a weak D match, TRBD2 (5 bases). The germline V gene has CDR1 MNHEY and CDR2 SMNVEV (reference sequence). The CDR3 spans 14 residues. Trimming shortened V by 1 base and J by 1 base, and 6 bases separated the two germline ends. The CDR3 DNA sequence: TGTGCCAGCAGTTTATACGGGGGCACAGATACGCAGTATTTT. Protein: CASSLYGGTDTQYF.

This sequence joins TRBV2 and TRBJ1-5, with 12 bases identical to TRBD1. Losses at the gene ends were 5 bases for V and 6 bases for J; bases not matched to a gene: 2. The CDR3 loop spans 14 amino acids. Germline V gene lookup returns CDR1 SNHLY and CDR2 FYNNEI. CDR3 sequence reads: CASSRDRGRQPQHF. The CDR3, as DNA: TGTGCCAGCAGTCGGGACAGGGGGCGTCAGCCCCAGCATTTT.

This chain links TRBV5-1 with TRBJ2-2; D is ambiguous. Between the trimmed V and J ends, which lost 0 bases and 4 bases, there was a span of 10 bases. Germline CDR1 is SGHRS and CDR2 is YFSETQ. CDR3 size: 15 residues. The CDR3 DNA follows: TGCGCCAGCAGCTTGGGAGACATTGGCACCGGGGAGCTGTTTTTT. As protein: CASSLGDIGTGELFF.

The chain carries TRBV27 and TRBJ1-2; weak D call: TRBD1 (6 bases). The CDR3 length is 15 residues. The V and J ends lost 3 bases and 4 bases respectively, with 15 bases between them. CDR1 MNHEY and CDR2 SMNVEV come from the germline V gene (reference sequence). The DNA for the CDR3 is TGTGCCAGCAGTTTCCAGGGGCGTGAGATCTATGGCTACACCTTC. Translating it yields CASSFQGREIYGYTF.

CDR3 residues: CASSPPRTGFSEAFF. The CDR3 nucleotides read TGTGCCAGCAGCCCACCACGGACAGGCTTCTCCGAAGCTTTCTTT. The V gene is TRBV11-2, the J gene TRBJ1-1; 7 bases agree with TRBD1. Germline CDR1 and CDR2: SGHAT and FQNNGV. The CDR3 runs 15 residues. The ends lost 5 bases at V and 8 bases at J; junction bases unmatched: 14.